This TCR beta chain was retrieved from a study of monozygotic twins with inflammatory bowel disease (dated by TCRdb to between 2017 and 2020). For context, the study as a whole: In total, roughly 28 monozygotic twin pairs made up the full study: 19 Danish pairs, all IBD-discordant, plus nine German pairs, of which four were IBD-concordant and five were IBD-discordant. The search for disease-associated traits relied mainly on comparing, within discordant pairs, IBD patients with their genetically identical healthy co-twins. Each individual had, on average, about 151 000 unique TCRalpha sequences and 181 000 unique TCRbeta sequences available for analysis. Study-wide findings and limitations: The analysis was unable to tell apart different T cell subtypes. IBD patients shared fewer clonotypes with other individuals than healthy twins did, most markedly in patients showing signs of disease activity. Because patients were on differing immunosuppressive treatments, the repertoires may have picked up extra background noise and inter-individual variability. No single strong signal or clonotype linked to IBD turned up in the results, so the idea that one exists was not supported. Repertoire similarity did not differ between concordant and discordant twins, which could be due to limited statistical power. TCRbeta repertoire diversity, by inverse Simpson index, was decreased in IBD patients compared with their healthy co-twins.

Concerning this clonotype itself: This clone's antigen is unknown.

CDR1 and CDR2 are drawn from the germline V gene: SGHRS, YFSETQ. The CDR3 contains 14 residues, cysteine and phenylalanine counted. The nucleotide record is missing. Receptor libraries were prepared by 5' RACE. The input for every TCR library was approximately 3,500 ng of total RNA. For each sample, cDNA synthesis was carried out in eight separate reactions using SMARTScribe reverse transcriptase. During cDNA synthesis, template switching was used to introduce unique molecular identifiers that contained a 6-nucleotide sample barcode. Amplification of TCRalpha and TCRbeta cDNA involved two nested PCRs of approximately 16 and 10 cycles, and each PCR was followed by bead purification. Before amplification, the cDNA was treated with uracil DNA-glycosylase and purified using the QIAquick PCR purification kit. The second PCR added Illumina TruSeq-compatible adapters along with sample-specific barcodes. TapeStation and Qubit were used to check library quality and concentration, and 5 to 6.5 ng of each library went into the pool. Sequencing of pooled libraries was carried out on an Illumina HiSeq2500 single-index Rapid Run using 2 x 100 bp reads and custom sequencing primers. The original methods were these. MiGEC version 1.2.6 was used for UMI-based consensus assembly, which corrected PCR and sequencing errors. MiXCR version 2.1.1 was used to carry out V(D)J alignment, clonotype assembly and CDR3 extraction. Gene usage, clonotype sharing and MAIT/NKT TCR abundance were normalised by analysing the top 1000, 10 000 and 20 000 clonotypes per sample. After downsampling to 27 000 UMIs, diversity was calculated as the inverse Simpson index using the vegan R package. Paired Mann-Whitney U tests were applied to discordant twin pairs, and Benjamini-Hochberg correction was used for multiple testing. TCRdb reanalyzed the reads, keeping one entry per CDR3 protein sequence and omitting DNA. It is TCRdb's table, rather than the study itself, that gives the V and J calls and clone size. In this sample's table one finds some 83,000 distinct CDR3 sequences. The biggest ten clones account for around 6.8% of the sample.

From each donor, an approximately 2.5 ml peripheral blood sample was collected into PAXgene tubes and kept at -80 degrees C. Without any T cell sorting, total RNA was extracted from whole blood using the PAXgene blood miRNA kit on an automated QIAcube. Peripheral blood from monozygotic twin pairs, either concordant or discordant for inflammatory bowel disease, underwent deep TCRalpha and TCRbeta repertoire profiling that used unique molecular barcoding. Smoking habits were recorded for all twin pairs, with individuals classified as current, former or never smokers. Material: blood. The receptor was isolated from a human donor with ulcerative colitis or Crohn's disease, or a healthy co-twin of an affected twin (not recorded which). This receptor chain uses TRBV5-1 and TRBJ1-1; as DNA is missing, the TRBD1 call by TCRdb cannot be tested. The CDR3 region reads CASESGQMNTEAFF.